The rows below give T cell receptor beta chains drawn from one sample of a study of beta chain features in type 1 diabetes. The table came from immunoSEQ multiplex PCR; TCRdb's copy has only in-frame clones and leaves some out. The sample consists of about 360,000 clones, around 12% of them appearing once. The source material was naive CD4+ T cells from blood. These receptors were taken from a man aged 18 to 30 in good health. Both conserved end residues are trimmed from each CDR3.

V | CDR3
TRBV30 | AWSGAEELY
TRBV5-4 | ASSWRTGMETQY
TRBV4-3 | ASIFKVESKTGKNHYEQY
TRBV5-1 | ASSLDPHPGGQPQH
TRBV6-5 | ASSYSGRTGDTQY
TRBV30 | AWAGGANYGYT
TRBV7-2 | ASSSGQLWRLF
TRBV28 | ASCVGEREPPLTQQY
TRBV7-2 | ASSILRGTGGAGYGYT
TRBV6-5 | ASSYSDRFLYEQY
TRBV30 | AWGQGYGYT
TRBV10-3 | AISGQRWEQY
TRBV5-4 | ASSLGLAGTSSYNEQF
TRBV5-1 | ASSQLTSVQETQY
TRBV7-8 | ASSTRQGNQPQH
TRBV28 | ASSLGGIETQY
TRBV28 | ASKSQETQY
TRBV30 | AWSVGTSFSNEQF
TRBV9 | ASSVGPGGFGNTEAF
TRBV5-1 | ASSLEASGISTDTQY
TRBV7-2 | ASSSRGGPTEAF
TRBV28 | ASSSAGGGNNEQF
TRBV2 | TSRPGMANTEAF
TRBV30 | ACSRGSNQPQH
TRBV6-1 | ASSAISGANTGELF
TRBV28 | ASSLSGRGTAQY
TRBV30 | AWSAGTSFTDTQY
TRBV5-5 | ASTKYAAGNIQY
TRBV30 | AWSRGYEQY
TRBV4-2 | ASSPGQGVYGYT
TRBV2 | ASSSGGRTEAF